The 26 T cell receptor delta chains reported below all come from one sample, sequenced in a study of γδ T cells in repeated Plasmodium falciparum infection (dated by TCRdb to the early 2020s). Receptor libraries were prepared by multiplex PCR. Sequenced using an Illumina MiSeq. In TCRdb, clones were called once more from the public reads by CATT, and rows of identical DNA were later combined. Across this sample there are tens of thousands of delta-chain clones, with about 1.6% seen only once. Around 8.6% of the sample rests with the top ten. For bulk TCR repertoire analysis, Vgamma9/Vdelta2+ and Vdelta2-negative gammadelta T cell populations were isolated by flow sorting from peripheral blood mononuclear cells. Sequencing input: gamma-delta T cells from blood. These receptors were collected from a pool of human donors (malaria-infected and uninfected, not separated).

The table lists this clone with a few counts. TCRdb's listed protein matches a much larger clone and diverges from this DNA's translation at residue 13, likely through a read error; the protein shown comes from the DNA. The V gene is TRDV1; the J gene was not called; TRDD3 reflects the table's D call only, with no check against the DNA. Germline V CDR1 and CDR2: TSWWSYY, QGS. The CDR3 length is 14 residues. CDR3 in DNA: TGTGCTCTTGGGGAACTAGTCCCCGACGATAAACTCACCTTT. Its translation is CALGELVPDDKLTF.

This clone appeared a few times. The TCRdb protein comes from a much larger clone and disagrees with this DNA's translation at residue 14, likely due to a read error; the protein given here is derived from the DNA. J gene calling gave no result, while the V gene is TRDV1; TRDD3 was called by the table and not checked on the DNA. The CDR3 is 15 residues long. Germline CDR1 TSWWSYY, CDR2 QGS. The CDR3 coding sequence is TGTGCTCTTGGGCCGTACTGGGGGACCGGCGATAAACTCACCTTT. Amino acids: CALGPYWGTGDKLTF.

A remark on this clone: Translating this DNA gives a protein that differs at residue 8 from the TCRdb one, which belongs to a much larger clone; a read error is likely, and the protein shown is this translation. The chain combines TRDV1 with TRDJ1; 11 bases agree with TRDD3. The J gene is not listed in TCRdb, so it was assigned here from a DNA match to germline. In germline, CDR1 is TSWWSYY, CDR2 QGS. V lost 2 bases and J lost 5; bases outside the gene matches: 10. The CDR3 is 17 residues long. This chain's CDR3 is CALGEFPSWGIQDKLIF. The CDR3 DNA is TGTGCTCTTGGGGAATTCCCCTCCTGGGGGATACAAGATAAACTCATCTTT.

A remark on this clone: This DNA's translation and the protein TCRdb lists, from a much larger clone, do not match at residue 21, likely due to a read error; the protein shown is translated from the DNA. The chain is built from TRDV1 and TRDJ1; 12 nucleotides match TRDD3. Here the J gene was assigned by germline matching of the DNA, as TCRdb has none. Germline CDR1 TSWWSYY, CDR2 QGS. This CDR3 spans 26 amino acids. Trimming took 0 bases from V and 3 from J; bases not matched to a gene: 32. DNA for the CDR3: TGTGCTCTTGGGGAACTAGAGCCAGAGAATATCGTGTCTCGAGTACTGGGGGATACAAGGGCCGATAAACTCATCTTT. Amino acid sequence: CALGELEPENIVSRVLGDTRADKLIF.

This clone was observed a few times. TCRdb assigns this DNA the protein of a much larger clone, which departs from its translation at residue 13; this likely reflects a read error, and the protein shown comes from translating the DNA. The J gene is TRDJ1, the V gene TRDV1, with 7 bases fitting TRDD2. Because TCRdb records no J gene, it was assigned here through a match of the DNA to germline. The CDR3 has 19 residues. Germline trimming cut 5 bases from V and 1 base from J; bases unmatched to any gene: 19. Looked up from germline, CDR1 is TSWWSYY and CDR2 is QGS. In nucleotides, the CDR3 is TGTGCTCTTGGGAAGCCACTACCTTTCCTACGGATCAGCACCGATAAACTCATCTTT. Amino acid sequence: CALGKPLPFLRISTDKLIF.

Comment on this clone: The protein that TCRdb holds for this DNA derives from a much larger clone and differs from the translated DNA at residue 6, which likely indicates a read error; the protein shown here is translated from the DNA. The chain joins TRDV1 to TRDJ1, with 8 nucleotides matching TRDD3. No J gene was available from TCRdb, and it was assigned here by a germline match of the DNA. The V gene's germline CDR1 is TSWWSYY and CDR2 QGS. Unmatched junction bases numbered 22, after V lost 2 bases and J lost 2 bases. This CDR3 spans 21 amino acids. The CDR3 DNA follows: TGTGCTCTTGGGGAATATATGGCGGCCTACTGGGGGGCCCGGTGGACCGATAAACTCATCTTT. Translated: CALGEYMAAYWGARWTDKLIF.

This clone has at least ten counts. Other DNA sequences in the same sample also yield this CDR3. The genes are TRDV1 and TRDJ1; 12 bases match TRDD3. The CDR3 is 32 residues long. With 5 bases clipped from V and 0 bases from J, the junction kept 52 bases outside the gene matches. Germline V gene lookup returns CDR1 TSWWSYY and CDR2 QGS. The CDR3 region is CALGTPIPGHSRTTHSRDWGIPLIRYTDKLIF. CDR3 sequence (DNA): TGTGCTCTTGGGACTCCAATACCCGGCCACTCCCGCACTACCCACTCCCGAGACTGGGGGATACCCCTGATTCGTTACACCGATAAACTCATCTTT.

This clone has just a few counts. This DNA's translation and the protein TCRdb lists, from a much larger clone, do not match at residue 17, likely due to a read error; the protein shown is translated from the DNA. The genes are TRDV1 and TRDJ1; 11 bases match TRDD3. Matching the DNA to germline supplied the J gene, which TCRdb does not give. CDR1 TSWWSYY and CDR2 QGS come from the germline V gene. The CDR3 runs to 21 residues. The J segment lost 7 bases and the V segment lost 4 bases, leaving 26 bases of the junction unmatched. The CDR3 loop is CALGARSPVWGRELGDIKLIF. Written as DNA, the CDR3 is TGTGCTCTTGGGGCGCGTTCCCCTGTTTGGGGCAGGGAACTGGGGGATATTAAACTCATCTTT.

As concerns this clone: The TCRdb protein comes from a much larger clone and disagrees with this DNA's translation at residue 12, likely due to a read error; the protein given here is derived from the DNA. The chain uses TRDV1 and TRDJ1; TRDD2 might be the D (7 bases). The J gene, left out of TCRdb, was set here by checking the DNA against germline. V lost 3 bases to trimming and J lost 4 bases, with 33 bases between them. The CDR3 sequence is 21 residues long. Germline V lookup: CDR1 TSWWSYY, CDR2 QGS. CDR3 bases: TGTGCTCTTGGGGAGGTATTCCTACCCTCAACGCCGGGGATCAATAGCGATAAACTCATCTTT. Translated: CALGEVFLPSTPGINSDKLIF.

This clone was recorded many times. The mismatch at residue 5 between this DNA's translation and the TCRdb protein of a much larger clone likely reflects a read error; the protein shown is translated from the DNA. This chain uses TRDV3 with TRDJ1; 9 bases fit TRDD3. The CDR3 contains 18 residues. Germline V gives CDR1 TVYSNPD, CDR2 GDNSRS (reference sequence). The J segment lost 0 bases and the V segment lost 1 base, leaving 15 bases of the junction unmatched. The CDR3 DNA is TGTGCCTTTAACGGGGGTCGTTGGGGGATAAAGGACACCGATAAACTCATCTTT. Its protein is CAFNGGRWGIKDTDKLIF. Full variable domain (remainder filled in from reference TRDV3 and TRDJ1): CDKVTQSSPDQTVASGSEVVLLCTYDTVYSNPDLFWYRIRPDYSFQFVFYGDNSRSEGADFTQGRFSVKHILTQKAFHLVISPVRTEDSATYYCAFNGGRWGIKDTDKLIFGKGTRVTVEP.

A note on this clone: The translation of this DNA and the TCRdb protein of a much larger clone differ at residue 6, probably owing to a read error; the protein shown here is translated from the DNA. The CDR3 nucleotides read TGTGCTCTTGCCCTCTCGGGGATAAGGTCGGATAGCTCCTGGGACACCCGACAGATGTTTTTC. This codes for CALALSGIRSDSSWDTRQMFF. V is TRDV1 and J is TRDJ3; 7 bases match TRDD3. The J gene, not given by TCRdb, was assigned here from a germline match of the nucleotide sequence. The CDR3 has 21 amino acids. Germline assignment: CDR1 TSWWSYY and CDR2 QGS. V dropped 7 bases and J dropped 0; count of bases not matched to a gene: 18.

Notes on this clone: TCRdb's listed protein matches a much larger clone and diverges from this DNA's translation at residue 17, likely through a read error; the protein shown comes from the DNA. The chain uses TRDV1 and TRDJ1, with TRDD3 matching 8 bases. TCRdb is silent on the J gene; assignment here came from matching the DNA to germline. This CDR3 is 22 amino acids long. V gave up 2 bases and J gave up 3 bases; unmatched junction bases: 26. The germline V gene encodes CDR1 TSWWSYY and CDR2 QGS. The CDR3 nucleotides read TGTGCTCTTGGGGAAAACTTCCGGACGTGGGGTGGGGGATTCGGGTACGCCGATAAACTCATCTTT. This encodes CALGENFRTWGGGFGYADKLIF.

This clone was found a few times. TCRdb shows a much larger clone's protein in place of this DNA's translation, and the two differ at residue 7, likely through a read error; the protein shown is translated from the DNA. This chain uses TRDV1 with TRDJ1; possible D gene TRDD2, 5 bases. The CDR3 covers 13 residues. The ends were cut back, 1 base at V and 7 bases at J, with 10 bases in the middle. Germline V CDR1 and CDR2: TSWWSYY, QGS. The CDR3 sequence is CALGEPPPSKLIF. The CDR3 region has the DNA TGTGCTCTTGGGGAACCGCCTCCTTCTAAACTCATCTTT.

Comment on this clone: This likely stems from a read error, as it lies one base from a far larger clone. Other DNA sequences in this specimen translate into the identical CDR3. The CDR3 nucleotides are TGTGCCTGTGACGAAGCCTTCCCTCGCGGGGGTACTGGGGACACCGATAAACTTATCTTT. Protein sequence: CACDEAFPRGGTGDTDKLIF. The V gene reported is TRDV2; the J gene is uncalled; the DNA was not compared with TRDD3, the D call given in the table. Germline CDR1 GEAIGNYY, CDR2 EKD. The CDR3 covers 20 residues.

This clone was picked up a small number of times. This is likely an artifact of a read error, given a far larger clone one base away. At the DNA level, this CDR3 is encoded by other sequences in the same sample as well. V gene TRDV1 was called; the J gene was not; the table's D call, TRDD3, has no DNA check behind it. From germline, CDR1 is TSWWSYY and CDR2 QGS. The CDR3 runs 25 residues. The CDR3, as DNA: TGTGCTCTTGGGGACATAGCTACTTCCTACGGTGGTGTTGGGATAGACCCCTTTGGTGGTCCTAAGCTCATCTTT. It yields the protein CALGDIATSYGGVGIDPFGGPKLIF.

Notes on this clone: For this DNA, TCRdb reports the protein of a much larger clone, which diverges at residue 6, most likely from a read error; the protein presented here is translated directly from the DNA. CDR3 in DNA: TGTGCTCTTGGGTCACGAGGCGGTCCTACGGCTCTGGGGATCCCCCCTAAACTCATCTTT. It codes for CALGSRGGPTALGIPPKLIF. The chain recombines TRDV1 with TRDJ1, with D possibly being TRDD2 or TRDD3 (6 bases each). TCRdb carries no J gene annotation; the J gene was assigned here by matching the DNA with germline. CDR1 is TSWWSYY and CDR2 is QGS in the germline V gene. Between the trimmed V and J ends, which lost 5 bases and 7 bases, there was a span of 35 bases. The CDR3 is 20 residues long.

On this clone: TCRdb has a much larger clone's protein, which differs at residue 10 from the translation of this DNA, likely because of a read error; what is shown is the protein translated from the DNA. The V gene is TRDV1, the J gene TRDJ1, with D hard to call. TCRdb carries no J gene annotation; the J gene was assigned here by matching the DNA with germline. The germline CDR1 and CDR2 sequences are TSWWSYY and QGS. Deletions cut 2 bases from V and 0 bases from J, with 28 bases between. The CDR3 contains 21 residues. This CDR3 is CALGEDSTPHPTRTYTDKLIF. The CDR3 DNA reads TGTGCTCTTGGGGAAGACTCTACTCCACATCCGACCCGGACGTACACCGATAAACTCATCTTT.

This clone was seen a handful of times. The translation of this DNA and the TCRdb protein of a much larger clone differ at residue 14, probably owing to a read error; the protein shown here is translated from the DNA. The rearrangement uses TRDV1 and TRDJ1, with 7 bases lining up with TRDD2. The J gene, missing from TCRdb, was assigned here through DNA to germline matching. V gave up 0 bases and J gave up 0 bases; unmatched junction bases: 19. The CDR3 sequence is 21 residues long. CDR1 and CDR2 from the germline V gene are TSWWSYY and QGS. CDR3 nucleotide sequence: TGTGCTCTTGGGGAACTCCTTCCTGCACTCTGGAGCTACGTTCACACCGATAAACTCATCTTT. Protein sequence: CALGELLPALWSYVHTDKLIF.

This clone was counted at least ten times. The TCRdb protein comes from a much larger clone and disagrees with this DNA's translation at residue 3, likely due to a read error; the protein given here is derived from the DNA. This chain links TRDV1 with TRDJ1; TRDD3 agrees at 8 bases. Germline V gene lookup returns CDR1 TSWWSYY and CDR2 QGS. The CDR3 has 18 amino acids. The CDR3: CAFGETKGYVLDTDKLIF. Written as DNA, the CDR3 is TGTGCTTTTGGGGAAACAAAGGGATACGTTCTTGACACCGATAAACTCATCTTT.

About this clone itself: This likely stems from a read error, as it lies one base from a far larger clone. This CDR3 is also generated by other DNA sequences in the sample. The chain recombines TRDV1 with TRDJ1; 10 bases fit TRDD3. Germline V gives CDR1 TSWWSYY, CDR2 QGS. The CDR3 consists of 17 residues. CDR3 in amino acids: CALATLLRGIRSDKLIF. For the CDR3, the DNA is TGTGCTCTTGCGACTCTCCTACGGGGGATACGATCCGACAAACTCATCTTT.

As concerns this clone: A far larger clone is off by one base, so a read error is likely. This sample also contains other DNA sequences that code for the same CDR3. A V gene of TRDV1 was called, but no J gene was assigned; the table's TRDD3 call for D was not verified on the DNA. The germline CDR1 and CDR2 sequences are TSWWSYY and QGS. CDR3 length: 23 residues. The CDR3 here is CALGARFPKLYWGIRTETDKLIF. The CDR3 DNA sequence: TGTGCTCTTGGGGCTCGATTCCCAAAATTATACTGGGGGATACGCACCGAAACCGATAAGCTCATCTTT.

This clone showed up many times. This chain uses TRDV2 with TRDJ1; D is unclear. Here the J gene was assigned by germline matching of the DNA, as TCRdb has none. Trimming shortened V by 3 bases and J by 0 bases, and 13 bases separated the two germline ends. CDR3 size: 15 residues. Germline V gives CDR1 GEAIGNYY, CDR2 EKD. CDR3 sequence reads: CACDRLPGHTDKLIF. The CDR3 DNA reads TGTGCCTGTGACCGATTGCCGGGGCACACCGATAAACTCATCTTT.

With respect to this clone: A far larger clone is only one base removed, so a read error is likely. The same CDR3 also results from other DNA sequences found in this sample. Written as DNA, the CDR3 is TGTGCTCTTGGGGAAACAAGAGCCGCGTACACCGATAAACTCATCTTT. This translates into CALGETRAAYTDKLIF. This chain connects TRDV1 to TRDJ1; D not resolved. The J gene is not listed in TCRdb, so it was assigned here from a DNA match to germline. The germline gives CDR1 TSWWSYY, CDR2 QGS. V gave up 2 bases and J gave up 0 bases, with 13 bases separating them. The CDR3 runs 16 residues.

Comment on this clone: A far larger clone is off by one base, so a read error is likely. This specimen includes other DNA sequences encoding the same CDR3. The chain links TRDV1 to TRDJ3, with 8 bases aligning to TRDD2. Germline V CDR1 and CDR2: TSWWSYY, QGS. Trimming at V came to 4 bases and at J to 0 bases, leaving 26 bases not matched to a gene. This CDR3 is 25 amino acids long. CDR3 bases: TGTGCTCTTGGGGGGGCGCTCGCCTTCCTATACCAGCACCGGGTCGACTCCTGGGACACCCGACAGATGTTTTTC. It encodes CALGGALAFLYQHRVDSWDTRQMFF.

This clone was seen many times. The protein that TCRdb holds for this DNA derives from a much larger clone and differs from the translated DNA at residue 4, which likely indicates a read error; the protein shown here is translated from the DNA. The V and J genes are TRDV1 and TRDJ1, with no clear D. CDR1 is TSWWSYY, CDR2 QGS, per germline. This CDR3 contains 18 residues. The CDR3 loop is CALVERGRRALYTDKLIF. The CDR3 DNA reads TGTGCTCTTGTGGAACGAGGAAGGCGAGCGCTTTACACCGATAAACTCATCTTT.

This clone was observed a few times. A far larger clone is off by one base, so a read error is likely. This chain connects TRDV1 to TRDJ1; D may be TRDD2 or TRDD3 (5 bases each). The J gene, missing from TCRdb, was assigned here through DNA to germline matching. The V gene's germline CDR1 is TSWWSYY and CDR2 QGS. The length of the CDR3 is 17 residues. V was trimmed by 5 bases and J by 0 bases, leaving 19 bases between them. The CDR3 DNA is TGTGCTCTTGGGAACGGGGGTCGCCTTCGGTACACCGATAAACTCATCTTT. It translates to CALGNGGRLRYTDKLIF.